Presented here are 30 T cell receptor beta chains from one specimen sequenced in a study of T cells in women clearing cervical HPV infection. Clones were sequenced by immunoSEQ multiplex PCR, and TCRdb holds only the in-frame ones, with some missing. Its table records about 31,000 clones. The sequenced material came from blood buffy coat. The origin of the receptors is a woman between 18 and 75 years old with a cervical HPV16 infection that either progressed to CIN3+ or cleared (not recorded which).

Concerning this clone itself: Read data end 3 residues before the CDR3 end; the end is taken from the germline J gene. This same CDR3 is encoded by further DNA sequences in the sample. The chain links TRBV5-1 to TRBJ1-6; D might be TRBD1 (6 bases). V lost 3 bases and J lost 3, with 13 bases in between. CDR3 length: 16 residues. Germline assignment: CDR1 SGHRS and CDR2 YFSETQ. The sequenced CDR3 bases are TGCGCCAGCAGCTCGTCGGGACAAGGCTATAATTCACCC. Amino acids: CASSSSGQGYNSP. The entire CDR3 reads CASSSSGQGYNSPLHF.

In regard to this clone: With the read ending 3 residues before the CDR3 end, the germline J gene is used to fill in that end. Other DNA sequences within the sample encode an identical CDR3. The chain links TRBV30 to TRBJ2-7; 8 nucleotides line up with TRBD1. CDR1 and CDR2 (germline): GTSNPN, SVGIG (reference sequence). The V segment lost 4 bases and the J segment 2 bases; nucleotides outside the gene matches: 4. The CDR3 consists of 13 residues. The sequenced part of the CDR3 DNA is TGTGCCTGGATGACAGGGGTCACCTACGAG. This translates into CAWMTGVTYE. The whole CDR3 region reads CAWMTGVTYEQYF.

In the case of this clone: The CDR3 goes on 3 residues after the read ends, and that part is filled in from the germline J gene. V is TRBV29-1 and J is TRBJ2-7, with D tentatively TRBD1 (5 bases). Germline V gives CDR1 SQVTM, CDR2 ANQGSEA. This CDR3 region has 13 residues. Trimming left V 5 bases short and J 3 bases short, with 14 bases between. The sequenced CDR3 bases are TGCAGCGTTAAGGGGCAATTTTTCTACGAG. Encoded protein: CSVKGQFFYE. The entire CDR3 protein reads CSVKGQFFYEQYF.

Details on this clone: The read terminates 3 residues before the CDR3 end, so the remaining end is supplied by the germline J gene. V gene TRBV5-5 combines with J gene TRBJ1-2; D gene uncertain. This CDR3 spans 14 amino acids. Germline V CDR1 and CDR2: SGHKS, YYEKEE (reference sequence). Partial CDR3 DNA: TGTGCCAGCAGCCCCCTAGGCACTTTCTACGAC. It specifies CASSPLGTFYD. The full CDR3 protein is CASSPLGTFYDYTF.

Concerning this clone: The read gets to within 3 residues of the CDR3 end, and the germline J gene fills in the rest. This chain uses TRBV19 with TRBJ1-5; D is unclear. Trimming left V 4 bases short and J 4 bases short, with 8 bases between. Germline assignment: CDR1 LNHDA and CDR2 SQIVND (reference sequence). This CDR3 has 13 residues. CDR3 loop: CASSTGPNQPQHF. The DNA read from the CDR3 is TGTGCCAGTAGTACAGGCCCAAATCAGCCC.

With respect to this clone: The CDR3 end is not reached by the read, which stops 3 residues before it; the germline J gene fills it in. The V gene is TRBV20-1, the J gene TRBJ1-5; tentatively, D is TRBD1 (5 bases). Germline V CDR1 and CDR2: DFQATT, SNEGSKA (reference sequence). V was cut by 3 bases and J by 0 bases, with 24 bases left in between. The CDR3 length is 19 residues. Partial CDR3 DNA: TGCAGTGCTAGTCAGAGGGATATTACTGACAGCTATAGCAATCAGCCC. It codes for CSASQRDITDSYSNQP. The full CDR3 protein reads CSASQRDITDSYSNQPQHF.

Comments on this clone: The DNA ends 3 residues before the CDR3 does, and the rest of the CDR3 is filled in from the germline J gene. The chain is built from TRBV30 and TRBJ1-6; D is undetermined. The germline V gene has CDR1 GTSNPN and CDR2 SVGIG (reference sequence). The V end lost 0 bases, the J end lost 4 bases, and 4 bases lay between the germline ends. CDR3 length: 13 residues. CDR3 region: CAWSVQYNSPLHF. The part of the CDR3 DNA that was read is TGTGCCTGGAGTGTACAATATAATTCACCC.

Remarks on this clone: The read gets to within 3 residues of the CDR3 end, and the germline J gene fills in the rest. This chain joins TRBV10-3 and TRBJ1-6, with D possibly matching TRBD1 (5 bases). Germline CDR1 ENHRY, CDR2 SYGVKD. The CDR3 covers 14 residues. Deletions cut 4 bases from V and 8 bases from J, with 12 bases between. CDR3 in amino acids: CAISGSGRDSPLHF. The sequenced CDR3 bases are TGTGCCATCAGTGGTTCAGGGAGGGATTCACCC.

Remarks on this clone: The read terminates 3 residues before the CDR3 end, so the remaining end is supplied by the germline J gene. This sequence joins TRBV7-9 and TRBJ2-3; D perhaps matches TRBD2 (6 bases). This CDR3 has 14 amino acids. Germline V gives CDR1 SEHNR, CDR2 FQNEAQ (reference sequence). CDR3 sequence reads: CASSFNSGGQPQYF. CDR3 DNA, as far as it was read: TGTGCCAGCAGCTTTAATTCCGGGGGTCAGCCG.

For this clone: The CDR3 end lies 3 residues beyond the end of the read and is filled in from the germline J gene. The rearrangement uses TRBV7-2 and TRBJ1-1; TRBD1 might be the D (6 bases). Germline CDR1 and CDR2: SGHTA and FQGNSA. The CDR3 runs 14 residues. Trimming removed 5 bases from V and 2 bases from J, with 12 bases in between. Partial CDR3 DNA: TGTGCCAGCAGCCCCAGGACAGTAAACACTGAA. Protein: CASSPRTVNTE. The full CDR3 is CASSPRTVNTEAFF.

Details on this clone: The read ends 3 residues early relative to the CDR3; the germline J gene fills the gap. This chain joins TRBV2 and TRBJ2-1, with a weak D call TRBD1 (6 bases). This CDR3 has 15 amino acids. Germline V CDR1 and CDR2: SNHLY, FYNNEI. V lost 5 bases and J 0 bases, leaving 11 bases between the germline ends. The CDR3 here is CASSPTRGSYNEQFF. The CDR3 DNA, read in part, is TGTGCCAGCAGTCCCACCAGGGGCTCCTACAATGAG.

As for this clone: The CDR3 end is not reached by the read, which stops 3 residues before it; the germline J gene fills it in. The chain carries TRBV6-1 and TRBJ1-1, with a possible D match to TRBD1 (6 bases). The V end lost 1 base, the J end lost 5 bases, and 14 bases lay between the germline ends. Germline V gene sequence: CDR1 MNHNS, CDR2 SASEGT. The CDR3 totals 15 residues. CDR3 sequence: CASSEVADSPTEAFF. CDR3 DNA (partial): TGTGCCAGCAGTGAAGTTGCGGACAGTCCAACTGAA.

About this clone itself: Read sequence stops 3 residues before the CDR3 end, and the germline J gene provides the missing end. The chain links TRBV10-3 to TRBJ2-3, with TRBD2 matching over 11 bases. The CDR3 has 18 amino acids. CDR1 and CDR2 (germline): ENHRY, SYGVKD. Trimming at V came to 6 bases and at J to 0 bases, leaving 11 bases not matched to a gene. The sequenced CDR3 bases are TGTGCCATCAGGACCGGGACTAGCGGAGCTTCTAGCACAGATACG. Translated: CAIRTGTSGASSTDT. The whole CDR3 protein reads CAIRTGTSGASSTDTQYF.

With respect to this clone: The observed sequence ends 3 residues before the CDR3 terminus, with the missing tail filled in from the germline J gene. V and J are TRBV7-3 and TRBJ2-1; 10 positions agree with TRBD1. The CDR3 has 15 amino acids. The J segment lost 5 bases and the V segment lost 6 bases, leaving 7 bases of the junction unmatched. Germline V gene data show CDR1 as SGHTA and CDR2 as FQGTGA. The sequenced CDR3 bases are TGTGCCAGCAGTCCAACGGGACAGGGGCACAATGAG. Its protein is CASSPTGQGHNE. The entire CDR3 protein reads CASSPTGQGHNEQFF.

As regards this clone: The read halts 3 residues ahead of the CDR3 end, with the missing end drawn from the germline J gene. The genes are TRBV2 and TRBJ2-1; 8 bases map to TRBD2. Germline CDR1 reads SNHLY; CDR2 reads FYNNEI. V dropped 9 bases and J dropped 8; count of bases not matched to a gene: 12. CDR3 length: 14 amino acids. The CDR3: CARTLAGTSDEQFF. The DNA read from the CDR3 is TGTGCCAGGACTTTAGCGGGAACGTCGGATGAG.

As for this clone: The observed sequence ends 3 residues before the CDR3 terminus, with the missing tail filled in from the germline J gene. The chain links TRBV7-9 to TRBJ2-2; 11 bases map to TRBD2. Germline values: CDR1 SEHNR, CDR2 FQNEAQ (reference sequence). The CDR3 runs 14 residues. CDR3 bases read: TGTGCCAGCAGCTTAGCTAGCGGGGGGGGTGGG. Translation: CASSLASGGGG. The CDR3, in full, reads CASSLASGGGGLFF.

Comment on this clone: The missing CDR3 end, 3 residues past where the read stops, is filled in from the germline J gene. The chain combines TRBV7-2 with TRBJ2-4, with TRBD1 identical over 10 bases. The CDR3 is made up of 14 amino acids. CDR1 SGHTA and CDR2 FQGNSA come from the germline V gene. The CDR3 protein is CASSPGTGAYGQYF. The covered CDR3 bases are TGTGCCAGCAGCCCCGGGACAGGGGCCTATGGT.

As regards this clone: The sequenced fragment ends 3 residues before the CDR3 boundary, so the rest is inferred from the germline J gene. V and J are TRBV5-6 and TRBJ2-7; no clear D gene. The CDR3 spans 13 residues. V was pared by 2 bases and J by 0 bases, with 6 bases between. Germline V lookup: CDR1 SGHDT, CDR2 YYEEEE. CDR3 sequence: CASSFYSSYEQYF. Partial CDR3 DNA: TGTGCCAGCAGCTTTTACAGCTCCTACGAG.

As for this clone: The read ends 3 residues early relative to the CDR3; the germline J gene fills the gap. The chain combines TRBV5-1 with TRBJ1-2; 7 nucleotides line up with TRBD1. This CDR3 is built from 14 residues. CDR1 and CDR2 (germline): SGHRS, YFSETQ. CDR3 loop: CASSLEGQSYDYTF. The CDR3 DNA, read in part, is TGCGCCAGCAGCTTGGAGGGACAGTCCTACGAC. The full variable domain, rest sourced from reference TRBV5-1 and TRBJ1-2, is KAGVTQTPRYLIKTRGQQVTLSCSPISGHRSVSWYQQTPGQGLQFLFEYFSETQRNKGNFPGRFSGRQFSNSRSEMNVSTLELGDSALYLCASSLEGQSYDYTFGSGTRLTVV.

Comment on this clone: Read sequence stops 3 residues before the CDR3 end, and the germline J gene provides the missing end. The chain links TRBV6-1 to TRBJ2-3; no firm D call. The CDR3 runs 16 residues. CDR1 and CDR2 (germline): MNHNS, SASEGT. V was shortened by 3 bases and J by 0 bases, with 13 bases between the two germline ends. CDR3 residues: CASSDENRPSTDTQYF. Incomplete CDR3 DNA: TGTGCCAGCAGTGATGAAAACAGACCGAGCACAGATACG.

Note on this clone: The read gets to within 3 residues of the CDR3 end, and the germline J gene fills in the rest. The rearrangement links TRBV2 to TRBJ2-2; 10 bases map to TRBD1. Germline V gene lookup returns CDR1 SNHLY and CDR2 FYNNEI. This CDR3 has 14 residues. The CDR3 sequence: CASEATGGLEKLFF. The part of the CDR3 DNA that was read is TGTGCCAGTGAGGCGACAGGGGGCTTGGAAAAG.

The CDR3 bases that were read are TGTGCCAGCAAGGGGAGTAGCACAGATACC. This codes for CASKGSSTDT. In full, the CDR3 reads CASKGSSTDTYTF. This chain uses TRBV2 with TRBJ1-2; a possible D gene is TRBD1 (5 bases). Coverage ceases 3 residues before the CDR3 finishes, and the germline J gene fills in the end. The CDR3 loop spans 13 amino acids. CDR1 is SNHLY, CDR2 FYNNEI, per germline.

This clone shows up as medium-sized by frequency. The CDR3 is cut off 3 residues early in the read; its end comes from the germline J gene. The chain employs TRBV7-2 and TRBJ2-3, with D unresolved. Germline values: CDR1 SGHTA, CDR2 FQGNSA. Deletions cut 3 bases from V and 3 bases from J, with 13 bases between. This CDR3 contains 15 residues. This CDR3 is CASSFSVGLTDTQYF. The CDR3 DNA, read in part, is TGTGCCAGCAGCTTCAGCGTCGGGTTGACAGATACG.

This CDR3 reads CASSQTGADYTF. The DNA read from the CDR3 is TGTGCCAGCAGCCAGACAGGGGCCGAC. The V call is TRBV7-6, the J call TRBJ1-2, with 8 bases identical to TRBD1. The read gets to within 3 residues of the CDR3 end, and the germline J gene fills in the rest. Per the germline V gene, CDR1 is SGHVS and CDR2 is FNYEAQ. The CDR3 has 12 residues.

The DNA read from the CDR3 is TGTGCCACCAATAGGGGCGGGGGGCGCACAGATACG. This translates into CATNRGGGRTDT. The full CDR3 is CATNRGGGRTDTQYF. This rearrangement joins TRBV19 to TRBJ2-3; 8 bases map to TRBD2. The CDR3 extends 3 residues past the end of the read, so its final part is completed from the germline J gene. Germline CDR1 is LNHDA and CDR2 is SQIVND (reference sequence). V lost 10 bases, J lost 1 base, and 10 bases stayed unmatched. The CDR3 runs to 15 residues.

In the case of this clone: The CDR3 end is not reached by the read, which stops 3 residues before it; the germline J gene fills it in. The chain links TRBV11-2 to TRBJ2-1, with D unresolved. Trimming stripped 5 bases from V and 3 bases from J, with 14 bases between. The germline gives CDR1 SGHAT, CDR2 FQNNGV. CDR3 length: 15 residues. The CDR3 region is CASSLIRGVYNEQFF. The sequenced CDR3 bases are TGTGCCAGCAGCCTAATCCGCGGAGTCTACAATGAG.

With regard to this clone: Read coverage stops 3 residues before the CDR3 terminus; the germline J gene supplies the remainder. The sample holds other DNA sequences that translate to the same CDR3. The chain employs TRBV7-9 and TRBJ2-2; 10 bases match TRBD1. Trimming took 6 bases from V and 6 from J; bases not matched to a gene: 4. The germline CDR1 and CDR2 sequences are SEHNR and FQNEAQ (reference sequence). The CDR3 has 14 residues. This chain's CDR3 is CASRTGGAAGELFF. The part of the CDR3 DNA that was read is TGTGCCAGCAGGACAGGGGGCGCTGCCGGGGAG.

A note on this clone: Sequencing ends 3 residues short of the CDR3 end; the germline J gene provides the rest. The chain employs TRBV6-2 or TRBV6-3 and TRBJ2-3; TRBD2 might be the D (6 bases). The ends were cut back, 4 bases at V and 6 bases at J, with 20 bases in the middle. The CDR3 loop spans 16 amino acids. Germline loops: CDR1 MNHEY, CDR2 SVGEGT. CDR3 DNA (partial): TGTGCCAGCAGTTCAGCCGTAGTGGGGGGATTGGATACG. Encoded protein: CASSSAVVGGLDT. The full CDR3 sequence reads CASSSAVVGGLDTQYF.

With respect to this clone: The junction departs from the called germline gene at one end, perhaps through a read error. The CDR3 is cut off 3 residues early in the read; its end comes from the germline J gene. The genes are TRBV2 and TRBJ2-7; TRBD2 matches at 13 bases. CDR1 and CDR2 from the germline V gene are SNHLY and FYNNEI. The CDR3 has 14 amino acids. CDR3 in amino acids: CVSRDGTSGDEQYF. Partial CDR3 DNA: TGTGTCAGCAGAGACGGGACTAGCGGGGACGAG.

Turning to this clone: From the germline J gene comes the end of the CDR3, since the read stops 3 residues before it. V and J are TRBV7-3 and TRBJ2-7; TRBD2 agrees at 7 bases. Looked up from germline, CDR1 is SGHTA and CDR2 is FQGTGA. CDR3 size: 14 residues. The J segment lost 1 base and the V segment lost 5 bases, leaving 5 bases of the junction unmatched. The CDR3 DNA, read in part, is TGTGCCAGCAGCCCCACTAGCGTTTCCTACGAG. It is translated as CASSPTSVSYE. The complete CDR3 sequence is CASSPTSVSYEQYF.